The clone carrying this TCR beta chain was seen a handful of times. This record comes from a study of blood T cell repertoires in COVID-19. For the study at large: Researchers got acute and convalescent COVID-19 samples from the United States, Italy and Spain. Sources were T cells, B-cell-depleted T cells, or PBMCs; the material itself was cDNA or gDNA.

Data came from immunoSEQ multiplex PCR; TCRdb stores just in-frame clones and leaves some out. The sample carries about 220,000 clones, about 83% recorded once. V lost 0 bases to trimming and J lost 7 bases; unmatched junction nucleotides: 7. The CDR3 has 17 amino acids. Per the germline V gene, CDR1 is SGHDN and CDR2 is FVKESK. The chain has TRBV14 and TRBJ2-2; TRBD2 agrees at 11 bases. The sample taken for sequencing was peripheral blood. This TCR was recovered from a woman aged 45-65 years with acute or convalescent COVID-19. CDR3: CASSQDGTSGSNGELFF. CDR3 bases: TGTGCCAGCAGCCAAGATGGAACTAGCGGGAGTAACGGGGAGCTGTTTTTT.